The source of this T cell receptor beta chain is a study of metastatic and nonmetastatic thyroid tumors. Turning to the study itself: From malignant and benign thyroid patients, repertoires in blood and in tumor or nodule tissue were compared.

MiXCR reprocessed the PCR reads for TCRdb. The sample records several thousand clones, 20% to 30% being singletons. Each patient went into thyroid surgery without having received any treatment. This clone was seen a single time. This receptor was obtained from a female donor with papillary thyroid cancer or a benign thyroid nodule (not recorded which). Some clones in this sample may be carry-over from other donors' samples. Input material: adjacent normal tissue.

The CDR3 loop reads CASSLWGAGGLDYGYTF. The CDR3 DNA reads as TGTGCCAGCAGCTTGTGGGGCGCGGGGGGGCTCGACTATGGCTACACCTTC. The genes are TRBV5-4 and TRBJ1-2; D may be TRBD1 (6 bases). Trimming shortened V by 1 base and J by 3 bases, and 19 bases separated the two germline ends. Per germline, CDR1 SGHNT and CDR2 YYREEE (reference sequence). The CDR3 runs to 17 residues.